These T cell receptor beta chains were read from a single sample in a study of response to subunit inactivated influenza vaccine. TCRdb itself ran the RT-PCR reads through MiXCR, one entry per CDR3 protein. This table holds around 530,000 distinct CDR3 sequences, approximately 10% found once. Sequencing used PBMCs from blood, obtained on the day of vaccination. These receptors all stem from a man over 45 who received an inactivated influenza vaccine. Each CDR3 is given with its conserved first and last residue. The D gene is left open where the match is weak. Where a row states a size, it is once, few, many or the class of an expanded clone; other rows omit it.

V: TRBV9; J: TRBJ2-3; size: NA; D: NA; DNA: TGTGCCAGCAGCGTAGCTGGCCGGCCCACAGATACGCAGTATTTT; CDR3: CASSVAGRPTDTQYF
V: TRBV20-1; J: TRBJ2-7; size: many; D: NA; DNA: TGCAGTGCTAGAGACGGTGTACCCCCCTACGAGCAGTACTTC; CDR3: CSARDGVPPYEQYF
V: TRBV7-9; J: TRBJ2-1; size: many; D: TRBD2; DNA: TGTGCCAGCAGCTACGGGACTAGCGGTGTATACAATGAGCAGTTCTTC; CDR3: CASSYGTSGVYNEQFF
V: TRBV5-1; J: TRBJ1-1; size: few; D: TRBD1; DNA: TGCGCCAGCAGCAGAGAGACAGGGTGGGACACTGAAGCTTTCTTT; CDR3: CASSRETGWDTEAFF
V: TRBV7-6; J: TRBJ2-1; size: NA; D: TRBD2; DNA: TGTGCCAGCAGCAACCCCCTAGCGGGGGGTCGTACTGAGCAGTTCTTC; CDR3: CASSNPLAGGRTEQFF
V: TRBV11-2; J: TRBJ2-5; size: many; D: NA; DNA: TGTGCCAGCAGCTTAGATGGAGGGTTGGAGACCCAGTACTTC; CDR3: CASSLDGGLETQYF
V: TRBV11-2; J: TRBJ2-7; size: few; D: TRBD2; DNA: TGTGCCAGCAGCTTAGTTTTGCGGGAGGGCCCCTACGAGCAGTACTTC; CDR3: CASSLVLREGPYEQYF
V: TRBV29-1; J: TRBJ2-7; size: NA; D: TRBD2; DNA: TGCAGCGTTGATGCTAGCGGAACGTCCTACGAGCAGTACTTC; CDR3: CSVDASGTSYEQYF
V: TRBV18; J: TRBJ2-7; size: NA; D: NA; DNA: TGTGCCAGCTCACTGGGCGTAGCTACCTTTGGCGAGCAGTACTTC; CDR3: CASSLGVATFGEQYF
V: TRBV5-5; J: TRBJ1-5; size: NA; D: NA; DNA: TGTGCCAGCAGCTTGACTACAGGTAATCAGCCCCAGCATTTT; CDR3: CASSLTTGNQPQHF
V: TRBV5-5; J: TRBJ2-7; size: few; D: NA; DNA: TGTGCCAGCAGCGGCTTCTCCAACTACGAGCAGTACTTC; CDR3: CASSGFSNYEQYF
V: TRBV7-2; J: TRBJ1-2; size: NA; D: NA; DNA: TGTGCCAGCAGCCCCAGAGACAGTCGTAACTATGGCTACACCTTC; CDR3: CASSPRDSRNYGYTF
V: TRBV18; J: TRBJ1-1; size: few; D: TRBD1; DNA: TGTGCCAGCTCACCCTATTCCGGGACAGGGCACATGAACACTGAAGCTTTCTTT; CDR3: CASSPYSGTGHMNTEAFF
V: TRBV7-3; J: TRBJ2-6; size: NA; D: NA; DNA: TGTGCCAGCAGCTCCGGTCGGACAGCCTCCTCTGGGGCCAACGTCCTGACTTTC; CDR3: CASSSGRTASSGANVLTF
V: TRBV7-9; J: TRBJ2-7; size: few; D: TRBD2; DNA: TGTGCCAGCAGCTCACTAGCGGGAGTTGAAGGGTACTTC; CDR3: CASSSLAGVEGYF
V: TRBV7-2; J: TRBJ2-7; size: NA; D: NA; DNA: TGTGCCAGCAGCGCGGACAGTTACTCCTACGAGCAGTACTTC; CDR3: CASSADSYSYEQYF
V: TRBV12-3/TRBV12-4; J: TRBJ1-2; size: NA; D: TRBD1; DNA: TGTGCCAGCAGTTGGAGAGGACAGGGGAAGAGGGAAGGCTACACCTTC; CDR3: CASSWRGQGKREGYTF
V: TRBV5-6; J: TRBJ2-7; size: few; D: TRBD2; DNA: TGTGCCAGCCCTGGACTAGCGGGAACCTACGAGCAGTACTTC; CDR3: CASPGLAGTYEQYF
V: TRBV25-1; J: TRBJ2-3; size: many; D: NA; DNA: TGTGCCAGCAGAACCGGGGCCCAGGGAGATACGCAGTATTTT; CDR3: CASRTGAQGDTQYF
V: TRBV12-3/TRBV12-4; J: TRBJ2-7; size: many; D: NA; DNA: TGTGCCAGCAGTTTATTACAGGACTACGAGCAGTACTTC; CDR3: CASSLLQDYEQYF
V: TRBV28; J: TRBJ2-3; size: few; D: NA; DNA: TGTGCCAGCAGTGAGGGACGGGGGCCATACACAGATACGCAGTATTTT; CDR3: CASSEGRGPYTDTQYF
V: TRBV4-2; J: TRBJ2-5; size: NA; D: NA; DNA: TGTGCCAGCAGCCAATGGACGATGGTCAGCCAAGAGACCCAGTACTTC; CDR3: CASSQWTMVSQETQYF
V: TRBV20-1; J: TRBJ2-7; size: NA; D: NA; DNA: TGCAGTGCTCCAGGTTCGTGGGAGCGGCCCTCCTACGAGCAGTACTTC; CDR3: CSAPGSWERPSYEQYF
V: TRBV7-2; J: TRBJ2-1; size: NA; D: TRBD2; DNA: TGTGCCAGCAGCTTTCTAGCGGGAGTCTATGAGCAGTTCTTC; CDR3: CASSFLAGVYEQFF
V: TRBV25-1; J: TRBJ2-6; size: NA; D: TRBD1; DNA: TGTGCCAGCAGTTCTCCCAGACAGGGGGGACCCTCTGGGGCCAACGTCCTGACTTTC; CDR3: CASSSPRQGGPSGANVLTF